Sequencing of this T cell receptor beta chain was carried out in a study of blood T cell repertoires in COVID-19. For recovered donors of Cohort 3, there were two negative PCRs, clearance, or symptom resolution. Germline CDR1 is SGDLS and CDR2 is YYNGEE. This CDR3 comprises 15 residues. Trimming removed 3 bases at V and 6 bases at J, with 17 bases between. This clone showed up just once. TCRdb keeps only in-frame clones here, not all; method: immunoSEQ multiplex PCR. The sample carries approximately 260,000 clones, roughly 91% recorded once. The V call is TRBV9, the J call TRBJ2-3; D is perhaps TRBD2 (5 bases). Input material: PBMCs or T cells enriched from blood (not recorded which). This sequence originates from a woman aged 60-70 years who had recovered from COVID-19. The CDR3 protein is CASSGPPLGVDTQYF. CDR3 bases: TGTGCCAGCAGCGGCCCCCCCCTGGGAGTCGATACGCAGTATTTT.